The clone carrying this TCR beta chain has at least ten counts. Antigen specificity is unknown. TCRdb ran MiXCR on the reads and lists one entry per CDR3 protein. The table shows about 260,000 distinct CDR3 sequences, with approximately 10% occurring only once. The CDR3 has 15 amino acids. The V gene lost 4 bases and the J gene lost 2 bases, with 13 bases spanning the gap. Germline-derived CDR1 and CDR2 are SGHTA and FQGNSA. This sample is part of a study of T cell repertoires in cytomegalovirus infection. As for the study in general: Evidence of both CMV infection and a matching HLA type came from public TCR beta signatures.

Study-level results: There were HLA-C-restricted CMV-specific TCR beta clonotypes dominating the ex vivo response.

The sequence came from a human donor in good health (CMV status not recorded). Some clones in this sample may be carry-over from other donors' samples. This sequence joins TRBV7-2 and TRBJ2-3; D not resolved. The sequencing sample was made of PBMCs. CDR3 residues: CASSSTPRFTDTQYF. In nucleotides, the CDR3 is TGTGCCAGCAGCTCCACTCCCCGGTTCACAGATACGCAGTATTTT.